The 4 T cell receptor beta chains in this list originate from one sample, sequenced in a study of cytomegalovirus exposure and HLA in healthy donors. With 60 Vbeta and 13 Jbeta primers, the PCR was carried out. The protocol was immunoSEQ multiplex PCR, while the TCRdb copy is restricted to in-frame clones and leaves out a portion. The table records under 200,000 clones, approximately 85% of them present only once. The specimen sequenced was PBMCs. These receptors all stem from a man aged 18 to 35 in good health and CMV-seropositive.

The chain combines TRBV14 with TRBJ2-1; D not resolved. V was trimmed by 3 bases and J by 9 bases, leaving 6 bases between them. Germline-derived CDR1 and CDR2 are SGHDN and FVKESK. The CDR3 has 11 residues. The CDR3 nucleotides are TGTGCCAGCAGCCAGGCACCTGAGCAGTTCTTC. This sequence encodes CASSQAPEQFF.

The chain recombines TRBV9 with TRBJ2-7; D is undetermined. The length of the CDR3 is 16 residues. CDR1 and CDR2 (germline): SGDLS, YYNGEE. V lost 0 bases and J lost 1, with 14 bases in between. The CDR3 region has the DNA TGTGCCAGCAGCGTAGCAGGCGCCACGAATTCCTACGAGCAGTACTTC. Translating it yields CASSVAGATNSYEQYF. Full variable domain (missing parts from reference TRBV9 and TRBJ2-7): DSGVTQTPKHLITATGQRVTLRCSPRSGDLSVYWYQQSLDQGLQFLIQYYNGEERAKGNILERFSAQQFPDLHSELNLSSLELGDSALYFCASSVAGATNSYEQYFGPGTRLTVT.

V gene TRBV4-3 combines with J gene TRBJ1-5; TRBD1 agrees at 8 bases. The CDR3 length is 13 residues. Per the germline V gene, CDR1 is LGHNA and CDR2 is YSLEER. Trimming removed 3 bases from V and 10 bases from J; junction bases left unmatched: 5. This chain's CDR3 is CASSQDRVGPQHF. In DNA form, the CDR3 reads TGCGCCAGCAGCCAGGACAGGGTAGGTCCCCAGCATTTT.

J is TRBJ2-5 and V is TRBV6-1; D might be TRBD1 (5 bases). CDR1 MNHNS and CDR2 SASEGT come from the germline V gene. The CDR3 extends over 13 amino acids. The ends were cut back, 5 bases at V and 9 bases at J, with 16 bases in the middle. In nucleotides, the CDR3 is TGTGCCAGCAGTACTTTAGACAGCGCCGCCCAGTACTTC. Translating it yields CASSTLDSAAQYF.